These T cell receptor beta chains were read from a single sample in a study of control samples from healthy donors and cancer patients. Assay used: immunoSEQ multiplex PCR; TCRdb lists only in-frame clones, some missing. The sample consists of 350,000 to 450,000 clones, more than 80% of them appearing once. Material: PBMCs. The receptor set was obtained from a man aged 35-49 years with head and neck cancer. Both conserved end residues are part of each CDR3. The order of the fields is D gene, V gene, J gene, clone size, CDR3 protein, CDR3 DNA. D genes are given only for firm matches. The listing skips clone size in some rows; elsewhere it reads once, few, many or a size class.

>-|TRBV10-1|TRBJ2-1|-
CASSDMDEQFF
TGCGCCAGCAGTGATATGGATGAGCAGTTCTTC
>-|TRBV28|TRBJ2-1|-
CASSNVQTRGYNEQFF
TGTGCCAGCAGTAACGTCCAGACGAGGGGCTACAATGAGCAGTTCTTC
>-|TRBV28|TRBJ1-1|-
CASSYREYNTEAFF
TGTGCCAGCAGTTACAGGGAGTACAACACTGAAGCTTTCTTT
>-|TRBV10-2|TRBJ1-4|few
CASRERVGSEKLFF
TGCGCCAGCAGGGAGAGGGTAGGGTCCGAAAAACTGTTTTTT
>TRBD2|TRBV7-2|TRBJ2-6|-
CASSSAGGSGANVLTF
TGTGCCAGCAGCTCAGCGGGGGGCTCTGGGGCCAACGTCCTGACTTTC
>-|TRBV5-6|TRBJ1-6|-
CASSPRTLNSPLHF
TGTGCCAGCAGCCCCAGGACGCTAAATTCACCCCTCCACTTT
>-|TRBV21-1|TRBJ1-2|-
CASSKRGGTGDGYTF
TGTGCCAGCAGCAAACGGGGGGGGACAGGGGATGGCTACACCTTC
>-|TRBV6-1|TRBJ1-2|-
CASSDIDGSYGYTF
TGTGCCAGCAGTGATATAGACGGCTCCTATGGCTACACCTTC
>-|TRBV9|TRBJ1-3|-
CASNPGPSGNTIYF
TGTGCCAGCAACCCTGGGCCTTCTGGAAACACCATATATTTT
>-|TRBV25-1|TRBJ2-5|-
CASSDSSPVETQYF
TGTGCCAGCAGTGATTCCTCCCCGGTGGAGACCCAGTACTTC
>-|TRBV18|TRBJ1-1|-
CASSTSVLNTEAFF
TGTGCCAGCTCAACGTCCGTCCTGAACACTGAAGCTTTCTTT
>-|TRBV5-1|TRBJ1-6|-
CASSLEGRDNSPLHF
TGCGCCAGCAGCTTGGAAGGGAGGGATAATTCACCCCTCCACTTT
>-|TRBV5-6|TRBJ1-1|once
CASSATGKRGTEAFF
TGTGCCAGCAGCGCCACAGGGAAGAGGGGCACTGAAGCTTTCTTT
>-|TRBV7-9|TRBJ2-3|-
CASSFGDTQYF
TGTGCCAGCAGCTTTGGTGATACGCAGTATTTT
>TRBD1|TRBV2|TRBJ2-7|-
CASSGTGYEQYF
TGTGCCAGCAGTGGGACAGGGTACGAGCAGTACTTC
>TRBD1|TRBV28|TRBJ2-4|-
CASSRQGNIQYF
TGTGCCAGCAGTCGACAGGGAAACATTCAGTACTTC
>TRBD1|TRBV7-2|TRBJ2-5|-
CASSLGQLLETQYF
TGTGCCAGCAGCCTGGGACAGCTTTTGGAGACCCAGTACTTC
>-|TRBV19|TRBJ1-2|-
CASSETQDGYYGYTF
TGTGCCAGTAGCGAGACCCAGGACGGCTACTATGGCTACACCTTC
>-|TRBV30|TRBJ1-2|-
CAWGPDRTITGYTF
TGTGCCTGGGGACCTGACAGGACGATAACGGGCTACACCTTC
>TRBD1|TRBV19|TRBJ1-1|-
CASSLIPGQINTEAFF
TGTGCCAGTAGCCTTATACCGGGACAGATAAACACTGAAGCTTTCTTT
>TRBD1|TRBV7-9|TRBJ1-6|-
CASSFRGNSPLHF
TGTGCCAGCAGCTTCAGGGGGAATTCACCCCTCCACTTT
>-|TRBV30|TRBJ2-7|-
CAWTPDTSYEQYF
TGTGCCTGGACCCCGGACACCTCCTACGAGCAGTACTTC
>TRBD2|TRBV5-1|TRBJ2-7|-
CASSFIRDYGDSYEQYF
TGCGCCAGCAGCTTTATCCGGGACTACGGCGACTCCTACGAGCAGTACTTC
>-|TRBV11-3|TRBJ1-3|-
CASSLAGAGNTIYF
TGTGCCAGCAGCTTAGCAGGAGCTGGAAACACCATATATTTT
>TRBD2|TRBV20-1|TRBJ2-1|once
CSASFWERPMRSGRKNNEQFF
TGCAGTGCTAGTTTCTGGGAACGCCCCATGAGGAGCGGGAGGAAGAACAATGAGCAGTTCTTC
>-|TRBV5-1|TRBJ1-5|once
CASSLSGVGSNQPQHF
TGCGCCAGCAGCTTGAGCGGCGTAGGGAGCAATCAGCCCCAGCATTTT
>-|TRBV23-1|TRBJ1-5|-
CASSQSHRRRASNQPQHF
TGCGCCAGCAGTCAATCTCATCGGCGCAGGGCGAGCAATCAGCCCCAGCATTTT
>TRBD1|TRBV19|TRBJ1-2|-
CASNSFSGTGVPYGYTF
TGTGCCAGTAATTCTTTCTCCGGGACAGGGGTCCCCTATGGCTACACCTTC
>-|TRBV5-6|TRBJ1-6|-
CASSLSGTGNSPLHF
TGTGCCAGCAGCTTATCCGGGACGGGAAATTCACCCCTCCACTTT
>-|TRBV6-5|TRBJ2-1|-
CASSYLRSGYNEQFF
TGTGCCAGCAGTTACCTCCGTTCTGGATACAATGAGCAGTTCTTC
>TRBD2|TRBV9|TRBJ2-1|-
CASSVALAGYNEQFF
TGTGCCAGCAGCGTAGCGCTAGCGGGCTACAATGAGCAGTTCTTC
>-|TRBV15|TRBJ2-2|-
CATSRDRTGELFF
TGTGCCACCAGCAGAGATCGTACCGGGGAGCTGTTTTTT
>-|TRBV27|TRBJ1-1|-
CASSLIRAEPEAFF
TGTGCCAGCAGTCTGATTCGGGCCGAACCTGAAGCTTTCTTT
>-|TRBV5-1|TRBJ2-5|few
CASSLAPSGSQETQYF
TGCGCCAGCAGCTTGGCCCCCTCGGGGTCCCAAGAGACCCAGTACTTC
>-|TRBV5-4|TRBJ1-4|-
CASSFRSTPLTAEKLFF
TGTGCCAGCAGCTTTCGTAGTACTCCGTTGACAGCCGAAAAACTGTTTTTT
>TRBD1|TRBV30|TRBJ2-2|-
CAWAQGVRTGELFF
TGTGCCTGGGCGCAGGGGGTTAGGACCGGGGAGCTGTTTTTT
>TRBD2|TRBV19|TRBJ2-1|-
CASGPESGRATYNEQFF
TGTGCCAGTGGCCCTGAGAGCGGGAGGGCCACTTACAATGAGCAGTTCTTC
>-|TRBV5-4|TRBJ2-1|-
CASSLRGAHNEQFF
TGTGCCAGCAGCTTGCGGGGGGCCCACAATGAGCAGTTCTTC
>TRBD2|TRBV11-2|TRBJ2-5|-
CASSFGLAGETQYF
TGTGCCAGCAGCTTCGGGCTAGCGGGAGAGACCCAGTACTTC
>TRBD2|TRBV24-1|TRBJ2-1|-
CATSDLNWGGNEQFF
TGTGCCACCAGTGATTTGAATTGGGGGGGCAATGAGCAGTTCTTC
>-|TRBV19|TRBJ2-7|-
CASSDTYEQYF
TGTGCCAGTAGTGACACCTACGAGCAGTACTTC
>-|TRBV6-5|TRBJ1-6|-
CASRGDLDNSPLHF
TGTGCCAGCAGGGGGGACCTAGATAATTCACCCCTCCACTTT
>-|TRBV7-3|TRBJ2-1|-
CASSFGPTYNEQFF
TGTGCCAGCAGCTTTGGACCAACCTACAATGAGCAGTTCTTC
>-|TRBV19|TRBJ1-6|-
CASSIGTQGFRSPLHF
TGTGCCAGTAGTATAGGGACTCAGGGGTTTCGTTCACCCCTCCACTTT
>TRBD2|TRBV7-2|TRBJ2-3|-
CASSSFSGGSTDTQYF
TGTGCCAGCAGCTCCTTTAGCGGGGGGTCCACAGATACGCAGTATTTT
>-|TRBV2|TRBJ1-5|-
CASSDLAGLDQPQHF
TGTGCCAGCAGTGATCTGGCCGGGTTGGATCAGCCCCAGCATTTT
>-|TRBV2|TRBJ1-6|once
CASTSSPNSPLHF
TGTGCCAGCACGAGTTCCCCAAATTCACCCCTCCACTTT
>-|TRBV10-1|TRBJ2-3|-
CASSKGGRTDTQYF
TGCGCCAGCTCCAAGGGGGGCCGGACAGATACGCAGTATTTT
>-|TRBV28|TRBJ1-2|-
CASRNPGTPRGYGYTF
TGTGCCAGCAGGAATCCTGGGACACCACGGGGCTATGGCTACACCTTC
>-|TRBV28|TRBJ1-5|-
CASSAGGASNQPQHF
TGTGCCAGCAGTGCCGGCGGGGCCTCCAATCAGCCCCAGCATTTT
>-|TRBV19|TRBJ1-1|-
CASKLVSNTEAFF
TGTGCCAGTAAGTTAGTCAGTAACACTGAAGCTTTCTTT
>-|TRBV5-1|TRBJ1-4|-
CASSLGTVNEKLFF
TGCGCCAGCAGCTTGGGAACGGTCAATGAAAAACTGTTTTTT
>TRBD1|TRBV19|TRBJ1-1|-
CASSQQGASAEAFF
TGTGCCAGTAGTCAGCAGGGGGCTAGTGCTGAAGCTTTCTTT